This TCR beta chain was profiled in a study of control samples from healthy donors and cancer patients. With 0 bases removed from V and 1 base from J, the gap between germline ends came to 12 bases. Germline V CDR1 and CDR2: MNHEY, SVGAGI. This CDR3 has 16 amino acids. Assay: immunoSEQ multiplex PCR; the TCRdb copy retains only in-frame clones and omits some. The sample contains over 150,000 clones, approximately 94% of which appear only once. Sequencing was carried out using blood. This clonotype originated in a man between 35 and 55 years old in good health. The chain joins TRBV6-5 to TRBJ1-1; no reliable D call. In nucleotides, the CDR3 is TGTGCCAGCAGTTACTCGGTGTTGCGACAGAACACTGAAGCTTTCTTT. Its translation: CASSYSVLRQNTEAFF.